The following is a T cell receptor beta chain sequence with its context. The antigen remains unidentified. TCRdb passed the 5' RACE reads through MiXCR, listing each CDR3 protein once. Counted here are fewer than 550,000 distinct CDR3 sequences, 14% occurring once; the ten biggest clones make up approximately 0.98%. The V end lost 5 bases, the J end lost 1 base, and 11 bases lay between the germline ends. Germline values: CDR1 MNHEY, CDR2 SVGEGT. The CDR3 totals 15 residues. These data belong to a study of identical twins. Donors uniformly comprised healthy Caucasians. Overall study results and limits: In zero-insertion analyses, partial confounding could arise from invariant MAIT and iNKT cells. Weaker excess twin sharing was seen among beta out-of-frame sequences.

The same sample was also used in a study of yellow fever vaccine responses in identical twins.

This TCR derives from a woman under 30 in good health. The rearrangement uses TRBV6-2 or TRBV6-3 and TRBJ2-2; possibly TRBD1 or TRBD2 for D (5 bases each). Input material: CD4+ T cells sorted from blood. CDR3 sequence: CASSRGTENTGELFF. In DNA, the CDR3 is TGTGCCAGCAGTCGAGGGACGGAGAACACCGGGGAGCTGTTTTTT.